This T cell receptor (beta chain) comes out of a study of neurological immune-mediated disorders. TCRdb analysed the 5' RACE reads with MiXCR anew, one entry per CDR3 protein. The sample has fewer than 90,000 distinct CDR3 sequences, about a tenth seen once. Findings and caveats of the study: Multiple sclerosis, the disease with the least TCR clonal expansion, fell below healthy controls, whereas HTLV-1-associated myelopathy showed the most.

The time point was: longitudinal time-point 1 (baseline). This CDR3 is 14 amino acids long. With 6 bases removed from V and 7 bases from J, the gap between germline ends came to 15 bases. Germline lookup yields CDR1 MDHEN and CDR2 SYDVKM. This clonotype was counted ten times or more. Its antigen remains unidentified. This clonotype was sampled from a man aged 25 to 45 in good health. This sequence joins TRBV28 and TRBJ1-4; a weak D match, TRBD1 (5 bases). The sequenced sample consisted of PBMCs. The CDR3 bases are TGTGCCAGCAGCTCTCCTGGGGGGAGTGAAAAACTGTTTTTT. It specifies CASSSPGGSEKLFF.